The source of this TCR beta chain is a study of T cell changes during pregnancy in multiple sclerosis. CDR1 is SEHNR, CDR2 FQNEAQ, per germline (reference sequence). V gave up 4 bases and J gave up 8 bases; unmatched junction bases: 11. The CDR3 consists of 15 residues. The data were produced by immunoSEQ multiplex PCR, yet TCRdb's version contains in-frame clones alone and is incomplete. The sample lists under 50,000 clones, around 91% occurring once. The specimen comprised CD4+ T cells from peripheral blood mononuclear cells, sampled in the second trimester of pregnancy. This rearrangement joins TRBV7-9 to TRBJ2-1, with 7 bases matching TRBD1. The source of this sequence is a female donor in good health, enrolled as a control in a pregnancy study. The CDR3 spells CASSSDRNGVDEQFF. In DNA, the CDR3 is TGTGCCAGCAGCTCGGACAGGAACGGGGTGGATGAGCAGTTCTTC.